This entry lists 23 T cell receptor beta chains sequenced from one sample in a study of T cell responses to AZD1222 COVID-19 vaccine. The data were produced by immunoSEQ multiplex PCR, yet TCRdb's version contains in-frame clones alone and is incomplete. Here the sample spans around 140,000 clones, nearly 95% being singletons. Sequenced here: peripheral blood, sampled on day 0 of AZD1222 vaccination. These receptors were collected from an adult in good health.

This clone was counted ten times or more. The rearrangement uses TRBV19 and TRBJ2-7; 9 bases are a match to TRBD1. V shed 5 bases, J shed 6 bases, and the junction held 5 bases outside the gene matches. The V gene's germline CDR1 is LNHDA and CDR2 SQIVND (reference sequence). CDR3 size: 13 residues. The CDR3 reads CASSLGQGFEQYF. CDR3 sequence (DNA): TGTGCCAGTAGTCTAGGACAGGGGTTCGAGCAGTACTTC.

V usage is TRBV7-2 and J usage is TRBJ1-4; D may be TRBD1 (5 bases). V dropped 8 bases and J dropped 7 bases, with 14 bases sitting between them. There are 13 residues in the CDR3. The germline gives CDR1 SGHTA, CDR2 FQGNSA. The CDR3 reads CASSEGLAEKLFF. In DNA form, the CDR3 reads TGTGCCAGCTCCGAGGGGCTTGCTGAAAAACTGTTTTTT. Based on the CDR3 plus reference TRBV7-2 and TRBJ1-4, the full variable domain is GAGVSQSPSNKVTEKGKDVELRCDPISGHTALYWYRQSLGQGLEFLIYFQGNSAPDKSGLPSDRFSAERTGGSVSTLTIQRTQQEDSAVYLCASSEGLAEKLFFGSGTQLSVL.

This clone was seen once. V usage is TRBV19 and J usage is TRBJ1-5, with D perhaps TRBD1 (6 bases). V was shortened by 4 bases and J by 0 bases, with 16 bases between the two germline ends. Germline V gene sequence: CDR1 LNHDA, CDR2 SQIVND (reference sequence). The CDR3 sequence is 17 residues long. The DNA of the CDR3 is TGTGCCAGTAGTAGGCCCCTGACAGGCCTTAGCAATCAGCCCCAGCATTTT. Amino acids: CASSRPLTGLSNQPQHF.

The rearrangement uses TRBV4-1 and TRBJ1-1; 9 bases align to TRBD1. The V gene end was trimmed by 3 bases and the J gene end by 1 base; junction bases not matched to a gene: 3. Germline V gene sequence: CDR1 MGHRA, CDR2 YSYEKL. The CDR3 contains 15 residues. The CDR3 here is CASSHGDRANTEAFF. The DNA for the CDR3 is TGCGCCAGCAGCCACGGGGACAGGGCGAACACTGAAGCTTTCTTT.

The rearrangement uses TRBV6-5 and TRBJ2-5; D gene ambiguous. CDR3 length: 12 residues. V dropped 6 bases and J dropped 3 bases, with 8 bases sitting between them. Per germline, CDR1 MNHEY and CDR2 SVGAGI. As DNA, the CDR3 is TGTGCCAGCAGCTATTTCAAAGAGACCCAGTACTTC. Translation: CASSYFKETQYF.

This chain connects TRBV6-1 to TRBJ2-1; TRBD2 is a possible D gene (6 bases). V lost 0 bases, J lost 10 bases, and 16 bases lay in between. Germline-derived CDR1 and CDR2 are MNHNS and SASEGT. This CDR3 has 15 amino acids. The CDR3 DNA follows: TGTGCCAGCAGTGAAGCGCCTAGCGCCGAGAGGGAGCAGTTCTTC. Translation: CASSEAPSAEREQFF.

This chain joins TRBV5-4 and TRBJ2-7; 12 positions agree with TRBD2. In germline, CDR1 is SGHNT, CDR2 YYREEE (reference sequence). With V trimmed by 4 bases and J by 7 bases, 12 bases remained unmatched. The CDR3 has 16 residues. The CDR3 sequence is CASSLQGLAGPTEQYF. CDR3 DNA sequence: TGTGCCAGCAGCCTGCAAGGACTAGCGGGACCGACGGAGCAGTACTTC.

The J gene is TRBJ1-2, the V gene TRBV30; 9 nucleotides line up with TRBD1. The CDR3 totals 14 residues. Losses at the gene ends were 2 bases for V and 8 bases for J; bases not matched to a gene: 9. CDR1 is GTSNPN and CDR2 is SVGIG in the germline V gene (reference sequence). The CDR3 sequence: CAWSRTGEVGGYTF. Written as DNA, the CDR3 is TGTGCCTGGAGTAGGACAGGGGAAGTAGGCGGCTACACCTTC.

The chain combines TRBV28 with TRBJ2-1; no clear D gene. The CDR3 has 13 amino acids. Trimming shortened V by 3 bases and J by 5 bases, and 8 bases separated the two germline ends. Germline V lookup: CDR1 MDHEN, CDR2 SYDVKM. The CDR3 DNA is TGTGCCAGCAGTTTGTTAGAAGACAATGAGCAGTTCTTC. Encoded protein: CASSLLEDNEQFF.

The genes are TRBV7-3 and TRBJ2-5; perhaps TRBD1 as D (5 bases). The CDR3 is 13 amino acids. Germline CDR1 SGHTA, CDR2 FQGTGA. Trimming removed 2 bases from V and 4 bases from J, with 8 bases in between. The CDR3 reads CASSLARAETQYF. The CDR3 DNA sequence: TGTGCCAGCAGCTTAGCCAGGGCAGAGACCCAGTACTTC.

This clone has a single count. The J gene is TRBJ2-5, the V gene TRBV27, with 10 bases that match TRBD2. CDR3 length equals 17 residues. CDR1 MNHEY and CDR2 SMNVEV come from the germline V gene (reference sequence). Losses at the gene ends were 4 bases for V and 4 bases for J; bases not matched to a gene: 12. CDR3 residues: CASSSRRSGGSRETQYF. The CDR3 nucleotides are TGTGCCAGCAGTTCCCGACGTAGCGGGGGGTCTAGAGAGACCCAGTACTTC.

The chain couples TRBV30 to TRBJ2-5; TRBD2 agrees at 9 bases. The CDR3 is 16 amino acids. Trimming at V came to 2 bases and at J to 2 bases, leaving 9 bases not matched to a gene. Looked up from germline, CDR1 is GTSNPN and CDR2 is SVGIG (reference sequence). CDR3 in amino acids: CAWSTLLAGGQETQYF. In DNA, the CDR3 is TGTGCCTGGAGTACGCTGTTGGCGGGGGGGCAAGAGACCCAGTACTTC.

CDR3 coding DNA: TGTGCCAGCAGCTTAGGGTTGCGGGGGGAGACCCAGTACTTC. Protein: CASSLGLRGETQYF. The chain joins TRBV7-2 to TRBJ2-5, with TRBD2 matching 7 bases. The V gene's germline CDR1 is SGHTA and CDR2 FQGNSA. After removal of 1 base from V and 5 bases from J, the junction contained 4 bases not matched to a gene. CDR3 length equals 14 residues.

The chain carries TRBV9 and TRBJ1-2; 8 nucleotides agree with TRBD1. J gave up 2 bases and V 2 bases, and 2 bases lay outside the gene matches. Germline V gene data show CDR1 as SGDLS and CDR2 as YYNGEE. CDR3 size: 14 residues. DNA for the CDR3: TGTGCCAGCAGCGTGACAGGGGACAACTATGGCTACACCTTC. Its protein product is CASSVTGDNYGYTF.

V gene TRBV10-3 combines with J gene TRBJ1-3, with 7 bases that match TRBD1. Germline CDR1 and CDR2: ENHRY and SYGVKD. The CDR3 totals 15 residues. V was clipped by 9 bases and J by 1 base; unmatched bases: 9. The DNA of the CDR3 is TGTGCCATAAGAACAGGGGCCCTTTCTGGAAACACCATATATTTT. As protein: CAIRTGALSGNTIYF.

To note about this clone: At one boundary the junction diverges from the germline segment, which might be a read error. This chain links TRBV20-1 with TRBJ1-2, with a weak D call TRBD1 (5 bases). CDR3 length: 11 residues. The germline V gene has CDR1 DFQATT and CDR2 SNEGSKA (reference sequence). CDR3 region: CSARRMGRDRF. The CDR3 DNA reads as TGCAGTGCTAGGCGGATGGGGCGAGACCGGTTC.

This chain connects TRBV19 to TRBJ1-1, with 7 bases identical to TRBD1. Germline values: CDR1 LNHDA, CDR2 SQIVND (reference sequence). Losses at the gene ends were 8 bases for V and 6 bases for J; bases not matched to a gene: 12. This CDR3 contains 14 residues. The CDR3 coding sequence is TGTGCCAGTGGACCCTCAACAGGGGTGGCTGAAGCTTTCTTT. Protein: CASGPSTGVAEAFF.

V usage is TRBV7-9 and J usage is TRBJ1-2, with TRBD1 as a possible D gene (5 bases). Germline loops: CDR1 SEHNR, CDR2 FQNEAQ (reference sequence). V was trimmed by 5 bases and J by 7 bases, leaving 11 bases between them. The CDR3 has 12 amino acids. The CDR3 DNA follows: TGTGCCAGCAGCCCGTTCGGGGGTGGCTACACCTTC. This encodes CASSPFGGGYTF.

This sequence joins TRBV7-9 and TRBJ2-7; 7 bases line up with TRBD1. V gave up 5 bases and J gave up 0 bases; unmatched junction bases: 13. The length of the CDR3 is 17 residues. Germline V gene data show CDR1 as SEHNR and CDR2 as FQNEAQ (reference sequence). DNA of the CDR3: TGTGCCAGCAGCCCATACGGTGTGGCAGGGGGCTCCTACGAGCAGTACTTC. It codes for CASSPYGVAGGSYEQYF.

The chain couples TRBV2 to TRBJ1-1; TRBD1 aligns across 10 bases. The J segment lost 6 bases and the V segment lost 3 bases, leaving 4 bases of the junction unmatched. This CDR3 is 14 amino acids long. Germline V CDR1 and CDR2: SNHLY, FYNNEI. The CDR3, as DNA: TGTGCCAGCAGTGATGGGGACAGGGGCCCTGAAGCTTTCTTT. Its protein is CASSDGDRGPEAFF.

The chain has TRBV5-4 and TRBJ1-2; D remains unclear. The germline gives CDR1 SGHNT, CDR2 YYREEE (reference sequence). V was shortened by 0 bases and J by 8 bases, with 8 bases between the two germline ends. The CDR3 is 12 residues long. Here the CDR3 reads CASSLEVGGYTF. DNA for the CDR3: TGTGCCAGCAGCTTGGAGGTTGGGGGCTACACCTTC.

V usage is TRBV7-9 and J usage is TRBJ2-1; D is possibly TRBD1 (6 bases). Germline CDR1 and CDR2: SEHNR and FQNEAQ (reference sequence). V dropped 5 bases and J dropped 12 bases, with 14 bases sitting between them. This CDR3 spans 12 amino acids. CDR3 sequence reads: CASSPIGTSQFF. The CDR3 DNA sequence: TGTGCCAGCAGCCCCATCGGGACATCGCAGTTCTTC. The variable domain in full, completed from reference TRBV7-9 and TRBJ2-1, reads DTGVSQNPRHKITKRGQNVTFRCDPISEHNRLYWYRQTLGQGPEFLTYFQNEAQLEKSRLLSDRFSAERPKGSFSTLEIQRTEQGDSAMYLCASSPIGTSQFFGPGTRLTVL.

The chain employs TRBV2 and TRBJ2-7, with TRBD1 identical over 7 bases. Trimming cost V 6 bases and J 5 bases; bases outside gene matches: 4. The V gene's germline CDR1 is SNHLY and CDR2 FYNNEI. The CDR3 loop spans 12 amino acids. The CDR3 spells CASSQDRNEQYF. In DNA, the CDR3 is TGTGCCAGCAGCCAGGACAGGAACGAGCAGTACTTC.